The clone carrying this T cell receptor beta chain was observed a handful of times. The method was immunoSEQ multiplex PCR; TCRdb's version includes in-frame clones alone and lacks a portion of them. The sample has tens of thousands of clones, around three quarters seen once. Trimming stripped 5 bases from V and 5 bases from J, with 12 bases between. The V gene's germline CDR1 is LNHNV and CDR2 YYDKDF (reference sequence). There are 14 residues in the CDR3. The data were obtained in a study of blood T cell repertoires in COVID-19. The rearrangement links TRBV15 to TRBJ2-2; the D gene is possibly TRBD1 (5 bases). Sample: peripheral blood. The receptor was derived from a human donor in a cohort sampled during active COVID-19. CDR3 protein: CATSFLQGTGELFF. The CDR3 bases are TGTGCCACCAGCTTCCTCCAGGGTACCGGGGAGCTGTTTTTT.